The 27 T cell receptor beta chains below come from one sample, sequenced in a study of blood T cell repertoires in COVID-19. Libraries were prepared by immunoSEQ multiplex PCR; TCRdb keeps only in-frame clonotypes and omits some of them. The sample includes approximately 170,000 clones, about 80% of them seen just once. The sample consisted of peripheral blood. All receptors come from a man aged 70 or older with active or convalescent COVID-19.

The chain has TRBV11-2 and TRBJ2-7; 7 bases are a match to TRBD2. CDR1 is SGHAT, CDR2 FQNNGV, per germline. The length of the CDR3 is 15 residues. V shed 1 base and J 3 bases; nucleotides not matched to a gene: 6. The DNA for the CDR3 is TGTGCCAGCAGCTTAGGCCAGCGGGAAGACTACGAGCAGTACTTC. This sequence encodes CASSLGQREDYEQYF. Full variable domain (rest looked up from reference TRBV11-2 and TRBJ2-7): EAGVAQSPRYKIIEKRQSVAFWCNPISGHATLYWYQQILGQGPKLLIQFQNNGVVDDSQLPKDRFSAERLKGVDSTLKIQPAKLEDSAVYLCASSLGQREDYEQYFGPGTRLTVT.

This clone has just a few counts. The V call is TRBV4-2, the J call TRBJ1-4; TRBD1 matches 9 bases. This CDR3 is built from 17 residues. CDR1 and CDR2 from the germline V gene are LGHNA and YNFKEQ. The V and J ends lost 3 bases and 8 bases, in that order; junction bases with no gene match: 13. CDR3: CASSQDRWGQGSEKLFF. As DNA, the CDR3 is TGTGCCAGCAGCCAGGACCGATGGGGACAGGGAAGCGAAAAACTGTTTTTT.

The genes are TRBV18 and TRBJ2-1, with D unclear. Germline CDR1 and CDR2: KGHSH and LQKENI. V was cut by 4 bases and J by 2 bases, with 6 bases left in between. CDR3 length equals 13 residues. The CDR3 sequence: CASSRLTYNEQFF. Here the CDR3 DNA reads TGTGCCAGCTCACGACTTACCTACAATGAGCAGTTCTTC.

This chain uses TRBV5-8 with TRBJ1-4; maybe TRBD1 (5 bases). Germline loops: CDR1 SGHTS, CDR2 YDEGEE. The CDR3 loop spans 12 amino acids. The V end was cut by 5 bases, the J end by 8 bases, with 10 bases between. CDR3 region: CASRTDQEKLFF. CDR3 in DNA: TGTGCCAGCAGGACAGATCAAGAAAAACTGTTTTTT.

The J gene is TRBJ1-4, the V gene TRBV7-9; 9 bases line up with TRBD1. The CDR3 runs to 17 residues. J was trimmed by 10 bases and V by 2 bases; bases with no gene match: 14. The germline gives CDR1 SEHNR, CDR2 FQNEAQ (reference sequence). CDR3 coding DNA: TGTGCCAGCAGCTTAATGCCCTCCGGGACAGGGCGGGTAAAACTGTTTTTT. Translation: CASSLMPSGTGRVKLFF.

This clone appeared a few times. The CDR3 is CASSRTMTGFYGYTF. The DNA for the CDR3 is TGTGCCAGTAGTAGGACAATGACAGGGTTCTATGGCTACACCTTC. The V call is TRBV19, the J call TRBJ1-2; 7 bases line up with TRBD1. The CDR3 spans 15 residues. Looked up from germline, CDR1 is LNHDA and CDR2 is SQIVND (reference sequence). V trimming: 4 bases; J trimming: 4 bases; junction bases outside the gene matches: 9. The full variable domain, completed using reference TRBV19 and TRBJ1-2, is DGGITQSPKYLFRKEGQNVTLSCEQNLNHDAMYWYRQDPGQGLRLIYYSQIVNDFQKGDIAEGYSVSREKKESFPLTVTSAQKNPTAFYLCASSRTMTGFYGYTFGSGTRLTVV.

The chain links TRBV3-1 (or the pseudogene TRBV3-2) to TRBJ1-1, with D possibly TRBD1 on 5 matching bases. Trimming took 3 bases from V and 7 from J, leaving 21 bases between them. Germline V gene data show CDR1 as LGHDT and CDR2 as YNNKEL (reference sequence). The CDR3 loop spans 16 amino acids. CDR3 amino acids: CASSQGRGGEYGEAFF. The CDR3 DNA reads TGTGCCAGCAGCCAGGGAAGGGGAGGTGAGTACGGTGAAGCTTTCTTT.

V is TRBV15 and J is TRBJ2-4; 7 bases line up with TRBD2. The CDR3 sequence is 15 residues long. Germline V gene data show CDR1 as LNHNV and CDR2 as YYDKDF (reference sequence). V trimming: 7 bases; J trimming: 10 bases; junction bases outside the gene matches: 16. CDR3 nucleotides: TGTGCCACCACAACGGGGGGAACTCAGGGTCAGATTCAGTACTTC. Amino acids: CATTTGGTQGQIQYF.

This chain links TRBV29-1 with TRBJ2-7; tentatively, D is TRBD1 (6 bases). Deletions cut 6 bases from V and 4 bases from J, with 13 bases between. Germline CDR1 is SQVTM and CDR2 is ANQGSEA. The CDR3 length is 12 residues. This chain's CDR3 is CSVEDRPYEQYF. CDR3 in DNA: TGCAGCGTAGAGGACAGACCGTACGAGCAGTACTTC.

V is TRBV7-2 and J is TRBJ1-5; D is perhaps TRBD1 (6 bases). CDR3 length: 13 amino acids. V was clipped by 5 bases and J by 5 bases, with 10 bases between them. The germline gives CDR1 SGHTA, CDR2 FQGNSA. CDR3 loop: CASSRGGDQPQHF. The CDR3 DNA reads as TGTGCCAGCAGCCGAGGGGGGGATCAGCCCCAGCATTTT.

This clone was counted at least ten times. The same CDR3 also results from other DNA sequences found in this sample. The chain recombines TRBV27 with TRBJ1-2; the D is unclear. This CDR3 is built from 13 residues. The V and J ends lost 3 bases and 2 bases respectively, with 7 bases between them. Germline assignment: CDR1 MNHEY and CDR2 SMNVEV (reference sequence). The CDR3 loop is CASSLRENYGYTF. The CDR3 region has the DNA TGTGCCAGCAGTTTGAGGGAGAACTATGGCTACACCTTC.

The J gene is TRBJ2-5, the V gene TRBV11-3, with 9 bases matching TRBD1. This CDR3 region has 14 residues. The germline V gene encodes CDR1 SGHNT and CDR2 YENEEA. Losses at the gene ends were 4 bases for V and 5 bases for J; bases not matched to a gene: 5. The CDR3 nucleotides are TGTGCCAGCAGCTCAGGGACAGGGCGGGAGACCCAGTACTTC. Encoded protein: CASSSGTGRETQYF.

The genes are TRBV10-2 and TRBJ2-7; 7 nucleotides line up with TRBD1. CDR1 WSHSY and CDR2 SAAADI come from the germline V gene. V shed 4 bases and J 4 bases; nucleotides not matched to a gene: 4. There are 13 residues in the CDR3. The CDR3 loop is CASSVNRGYEQYF. CDR3 in DNA: TGCGCCAGCAGTGTTAACAGGGGTTACGAGCAGTACTTC.

J is TRBJ2-6 and V is TRBV18; no definite D call. Germline V gene lookup returns CDR1 KGHSH and CDR2 LQKENI. The CDR3 is 16 residues long. V was cut by 5 bases and J by 4 bases, with 15 bases left in between. In DNA form, the CDR3 reads TGTGCCAGCTCAAGAACCCTCTCTGCGGGGGCCAACGTCCTGACTTTC. It yields the protein CASSRTLSAGANVLTF.

V usage is TRBV7-6 and J usage is TRBJ2-7; 10 positions agree with TRBD1. Germline loops: CDR1 SGHVS, CDR2 FNYEAQ. The trim removed 5 bases at V and 7 bases at J, leaving 17 bases unmatched. This CDR3 has 17 amino acids. The CDR3 nucleotides are TGTGCCAGCAGCCCAGGGCGGGGCGAGACAGGGGGCAATGAGCAGTACTTC. As protein: CASSPGRGETGGNEQYF.

V usage is TRBV5-1 and J usage is TRBJ1-3, with D perhaps TRBD1 (6 bases). CDR3 length: 14 residues. V lost 4 bases and J lost 1, with 9 bases in between. The V gene's germline CDR1 is SGHRS and CDR2 YFSETQ. CDR3 DNA sequence: TGCGCCAGCAGCCCACAGGGTTCTGGAAACACCATATATTTT. This codes for CASSPQGSGNTIYF.

The chain couples TRBV18 to TRBJ2-7; 8 bases align to TRBD1. CDR1 is KGHSH, CDR2 LQKENI, per germline. The CDR3 runs to 15 residues. The ends lost 0 bases at V and 3 bases at J; junction bases unmatched: 4. The CDR3 spells CASSPPKGTGYEQYF. As DNA, the CDR3 is TGTGCCAGCTCACCACCAAAGGGGACAGGCTACGAGCAGTACTTC.

This rearrangement joins TRBV3-1 (or the pseudogene TRBV3-2) to TRBJ2-2; 8 nucleotides align to TRBD2. The V and J ends lost 4 bases and 8 bases, in that order; junction bases with no gene match: 12. The germline CDR1 and CDR2 sequences are LGHDT and YNNKEL (reference sequence). The CDR3 has 16 residues. CDR3 DNA: TGTGCCAGCAGCCGTATAGCGGGAATGACGTCGGGGGAGCTGTTTTTT. Translating it yields CASSRIAGMTSGELFF.

V usage is TRBV5-1 and J usage is TRBJ1-2; 7 bases fit TRBD1. Germline CDR1 reads SGHRS; CDR2 reads YFSETQ. J was trimmed by 6 bases and V by 4 bases; bases with no gene match: 3. This CDR3 region has 12 residues. The CDR3 DNA reads as TGCGCCAGCAGCCCGGGACAGCATGGCTACACCTTC. It encodes CASSPGQHGYTF.

The chain has TRBV18 and TRBJ2-2; 7 nucleotides align to TRBD1. The CDR3 is 15 residues long. The J segment lost 5 bases and the V segment lost 3 bases, leaving 6 bases of the junction unmatched. Per the germline V gene, CDR1 is KGHSH and CDR2 is LQKENI. The CDR3 loop is CASSPEDRPTGELFF. CDR3 DNA: TGTGCCAGCTCACCTGAGGACAGGCCTACCGGGGAGCTGTTTTTT.

The chain employs TRBV27 and TRBJ1-5; 9 bases line up with TRBD1. This CDR3 comprises 16 residues. After removal of 6 bases from V and 1 base from J, the junction contained 7 bases not matched to a gene. The germline gives CDR1 MNHEY, CDR2 SMNVEV (reference sequence). In DNA form, the CDR3 reads TGTGCCAGCAGATCGAGGACAGGGGAAAGCAATCAGCCCCAGCATTTT. Translated: CASRSRTGESNQPQHF.

The CDR3 sequence is CASIPGLRGNYEQYF. The CDR3 region has the DNA TGTGCCAGCATCCCCGGGCTGAGGGGGAATTACGAGCAGTACTTC. The chain employs TRBV21-1 and TRBJ2-7; whether TRBD1, the table's D call, matches the DNA was not checked. TRBV21-1 is described as a pseudogene. CDR3 length: 15 amino acids.

V gene TRBV6-5 combines with J gene TRBJ1-5; 10 bases are shared with TRBD1. The CDR3 consists of 14 residues. Germline CDR1 and CDR2: MNHEY and SVGAGI. J was trimmed by 4 bases and V by 8 bases; bases with no gene match: 5. This CDR3 reads CASSRTGGNQPQHF. The CDR3 DNA reads as TGTGCCAGCTCGCGGACAGGGGGGAATCAGCCCCAGCATTTT.

CDR3 region: CATSDPPRRGGEETQYF. The DNA for the CDR3 is TGTGCCACCAGTGATCCCCCCCGCAGAGGGGGCGAGGAGACCCAGTACTTC. The chain employs TRBV24-1 and TRBJ2-5, with 7 nucleotides matching TRBD1. Germline loops: CDR1 KGHDR, CDR2 SFDVKD. This CDR3 contains 17 residues. Trimming took 3 bases from V and 5 from J; bases not matched to a gene: 14.

The rearrangement links TRBV15 to TRBJ2-1, with TRBD1 as a possible D gene (7 bases). Trimming took 0 bases from V and 5 from J, leaving 14 bases between them. CDR3 length: 16 residues. CDR1 is LNHNV and CDR2 is YYDKDF in the germline V gene (reference sequence). CDR3 nucleotide sequence: TGTGCCACCAGCAGAGAAGGGGGGACAGCCGACAATGAGCAGTTCTTC. Amino acid sequence: CATSREGGTADNEQFF. Full variable domain (remainder filled in from reference TRBV15 and TRBJ2-1): DAMVIQNPRYQVTQFGKPVTLSCSQTLNHNVMYWYQQKSSQAPKLLFHYYDKDFNNEADTPDNFQSRRPNTSFCFLDIRSPGLGDTAMYLCATSREGGTADNEQFFGPGTRLTVL.

About this clone itself: A junction boundary mismatches the germline segment, possibly from a read error. J is TRBJ2-1 and V is TRBV7-7; tentatively, D is TRBD1 (5 bases). The CDR3 extends over 15 amino acids. Germline loops: CDR1 SSHAT, CDR2 FNYEAQ (reference sequence). The CDR3 here is CASSLGPSEGDEQFF. The CDR3 region has the DNA TGTGCTAGCAGCTTAGGGCCTTCGGAAGGGGATGAGCAGTTCTTC. The entire variable domain, with the rest obtained from reference TRBV7-7 and TRBJ2-1, is as follows: GAGVSQSPRYKVTKRGQDVTLRCDPISSHATLYWYQQALGQGPEFLTYFNYEAQPDKSGLPSDRFSAERPEGSISTLTIQRTEQRDSAMYRCASSLGPSEGDEQFFGPGTRLTVL.

The CDR3 sequence: CASSVGTSGNTGELFF. The CDR3 region has the DNA TGTGCCAGCAGCGTCGGGACTAGCGGAAACACCGGGGAGCTGTTTTTT. The chain combines TRBV9 with TRBJ2-2, with 11 bases that match TRBD2. This CDR3 region has 16 residues. The germline V gene encodes CDR1 SGDLS and CDR2 YYNGEE. Trimming at V came to 2 bases and at J to 2 bases, leaving 2 bases not matched to a gene.